This TCR beta chain appears in the sequencing data of a study of patients and donors after allogeneic stem cell transplantation. TCRdb called the RT-PCR reads again in MiXCR, with one record for every CDR3 protein. The sample holds about 230,000 distinct CDR3 sequences, about 14% seen once. This clonotype was seen at least ten times. Per the germline V gene, CDR1 is SGHKS and CDR2 is YYEKEE (reference sequence). The CDR3 sequence is 13 residues long. The V and J ends lost 0 bases and 5 bases respectively, with 6 bases between them. This sequence was found in a human donor who was either an allogeneic HSCT recipient or a stem cell or donor lymphocyte infusion donor (not recorded which). It is not recorded whose cells these are; they may come from a transplant donor. V usage is TRBV5-5 and J usage is TRBJ1-5; D is unclear. Source material: blood, either unsorted or a sorted T cell fraction (not recorded which). CDR3 DNA: TGTGCCAGCAGCTTGGAGGGTTATCAGCCCCAGCATTTT. This encodes CASSLEGYQPQHF.